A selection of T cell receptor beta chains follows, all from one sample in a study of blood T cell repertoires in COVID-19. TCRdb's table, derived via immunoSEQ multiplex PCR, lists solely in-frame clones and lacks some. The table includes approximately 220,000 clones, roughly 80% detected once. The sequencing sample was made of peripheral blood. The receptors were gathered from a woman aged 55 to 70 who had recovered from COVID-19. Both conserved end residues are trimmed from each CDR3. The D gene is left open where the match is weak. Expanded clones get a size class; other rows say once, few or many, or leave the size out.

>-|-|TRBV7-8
ASSLQGRRGAF
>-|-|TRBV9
ASSEMGGDHDTQY
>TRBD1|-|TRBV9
ASSSPGTGGTEAF
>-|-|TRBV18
ASSRTESYEQY
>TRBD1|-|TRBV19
ASRPRDRGTHGEQF
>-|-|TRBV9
ASSRFIRGAGVNTEAF
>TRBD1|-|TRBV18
ASSPDRSKGTQY
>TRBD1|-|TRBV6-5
ASSSGQGSYNEQF
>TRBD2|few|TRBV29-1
SVYGTSEQY
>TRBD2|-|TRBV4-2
ASSHGLAGDSSTDTQY
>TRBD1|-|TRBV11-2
ASSLEGQGFYNEQF
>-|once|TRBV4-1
ASSQRHEQF
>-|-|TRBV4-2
ASSQAMALYGYT
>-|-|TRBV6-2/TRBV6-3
ASSTRNANTGELF
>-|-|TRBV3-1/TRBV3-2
ASSHLGDNEKLF
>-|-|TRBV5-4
ASSRQPGDNEQF